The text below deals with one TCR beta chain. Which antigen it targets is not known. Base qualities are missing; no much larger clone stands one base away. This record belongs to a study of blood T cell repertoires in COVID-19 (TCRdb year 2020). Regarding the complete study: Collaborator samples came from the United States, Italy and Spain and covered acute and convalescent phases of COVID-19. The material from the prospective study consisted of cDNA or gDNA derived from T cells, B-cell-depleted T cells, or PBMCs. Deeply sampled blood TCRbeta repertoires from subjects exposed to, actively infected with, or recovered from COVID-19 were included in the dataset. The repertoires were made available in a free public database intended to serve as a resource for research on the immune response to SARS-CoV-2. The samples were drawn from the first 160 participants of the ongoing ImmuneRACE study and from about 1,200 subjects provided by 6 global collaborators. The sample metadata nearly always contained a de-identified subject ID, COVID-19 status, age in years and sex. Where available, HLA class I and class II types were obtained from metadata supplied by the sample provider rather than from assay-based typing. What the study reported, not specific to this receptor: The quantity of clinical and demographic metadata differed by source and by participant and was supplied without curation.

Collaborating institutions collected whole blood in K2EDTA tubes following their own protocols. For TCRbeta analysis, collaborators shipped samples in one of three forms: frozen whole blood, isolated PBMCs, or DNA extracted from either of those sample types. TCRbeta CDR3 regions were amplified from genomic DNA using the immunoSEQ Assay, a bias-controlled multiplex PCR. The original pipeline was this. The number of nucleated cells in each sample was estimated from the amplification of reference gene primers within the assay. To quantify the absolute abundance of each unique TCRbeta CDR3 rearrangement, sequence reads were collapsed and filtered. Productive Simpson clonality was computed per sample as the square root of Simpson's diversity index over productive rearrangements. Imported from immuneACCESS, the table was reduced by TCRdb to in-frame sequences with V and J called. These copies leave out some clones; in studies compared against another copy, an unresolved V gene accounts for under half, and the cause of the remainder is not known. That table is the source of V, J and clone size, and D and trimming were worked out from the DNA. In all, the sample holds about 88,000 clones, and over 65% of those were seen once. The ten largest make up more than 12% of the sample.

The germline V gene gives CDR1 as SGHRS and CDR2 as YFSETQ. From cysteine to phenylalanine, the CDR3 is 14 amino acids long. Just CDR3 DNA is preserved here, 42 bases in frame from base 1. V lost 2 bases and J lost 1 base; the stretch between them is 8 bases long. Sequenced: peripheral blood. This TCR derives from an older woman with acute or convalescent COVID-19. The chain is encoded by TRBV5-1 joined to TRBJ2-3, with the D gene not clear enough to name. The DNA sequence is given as TGCGCCAGCAGCTTAAGCAGCGGCACAGATACGCAGTATTTT. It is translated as CASSLSSGTDTQYF.